This T cell receptor beta chain was sequenced during a study of T cells after yellow fever vaccination. The V end was cut by 2 bases, the J end by 7 bases, with 17 bases between. The CDR3 length is 15 residues. One entry per CDR3 protein results from TCRdb running MiXCR on the 5' RACE reads. The table includes 250,000 to 400,000 distinct CDR3 sequences, 4.1% detected once. This clonotype was found a few times. The sequence was collected from a man younger than 35 who received the YFV17D yellow fever vaccine. Here the sequenced sample was PBMCs, taken 5 days after the yellow fever booster vaccination. The genes are TRBV12-3 or TRBV12-4 and TRBJ1-1; TRBD1 is a possible D gene (6 bases). The CDR3 loop is CASSLKGGANGEAFF. The CDR3 nucleotides read TGTGCCAGCAGTTTAAAGGGGGGGGCCAACGGTGAAGCTTTCTTT.